The clone carrying this T cell receptor (beta chain) was picked up a small number of times. Its antigen is not identified. The record originates from a study of naive and memory T cell subsets. Study-wide results and limits: Between naive and memory subsets, TCR abundance power law exponents differed. No ground truth validated the naive and memory repertoire findings. Especially in CD8 cells, naive repertoires contained a few larger clonotypes, possibly CD45RA-re-expressing memory cells. Diversity fell and Gini index rose from naive through CM, EM, EMRA.

Both TRBC1 and TRBC2 were covered by a beta constant-region primer of two equimolar oligonucleotides. The ligated cDNA underwent four PCR rounds using SP2 and nested alpha and beta constant-region primers. TCRdb re-called the UMI-ligation and nested PCR reads through MiXCR, storing one row per CDR3 protein. This sample has 150,000 or so distinct CDR3 sequences, with 22% found just once. Sequencing used naive CD4+ T cells from blood. The TCR sequence derives from a human donor in good health.

The CDR3 is CASSPSFSASGSRDTQYF. CDR3 nucleotides: TGTGCCAGCAGCCCCTCATTTTCGGCTAGCGGGAGTAGAGATACGCAGTATTTT. The chain links TRBV6-6 to TRBJ2-3, with 10 bases fitting TRBD2. Per the germline V gene, CDR1 is MNHNY and CDR2 is SVGAGI (reference sequence). The V and J ends lost 6 bases and 5 bases, in that order; junction bases with no gene match: 17. The CDR3 extends over 18 amino acids.